This T cell receptor (beta chain) was captured in a study of blood T cell repertoires in COVID-19. In its sample, this clone was seen once. Here immunoSEQ multiplex PCR was the method, and the copy in TCRdb shows in-frame clones only, minus some. The sample consists of some 260,000 clones, around 80% of them appearing once. Those enrolled, adults aged roughly 18 to 100 years, came from roughly 23 US areas. The specimen sequenced was PBMCs or T cells enriched from blood (not recorded which). The receptor was derived from a man aged 25 to 40 with acute COVID-19.

CDR3 DNA: TGTGCCAGCAAAAGGGAGGTTATGGGTAACACTGAAGCTTTCTTT. Amino acids: CASKREVMGNTEAFF. J is TRBJ1-1 and V is TRBV2; D ambiguous. The V end was cut by 7 bases, the J end by 2 bases, with 17 bases between. CDR1 is SNHLY, CDR2 FYNNEI, per germline. This CDR3 is built from 15 residues. Variable domain in full (rest from reference TRBV2 and TRBJ1-1): EPEVTQTPSHQVTQMGQEVILRCVPISNHLYFYWYRQILGQKVEFLVSFYNNEISEKSEIFDDQFSVERPDGSNFTLKIRSTKLEDSAMYFCASKREVMGNTEAFFGQGTRLTVV.